Each of the 10 T cell receptor beta chains below was sequenced from the same sample in a study of beta chain features in type 1 diabetes. Sequenced material consisted of expressed TCRB transcripts (all of the isolated RNA was reverse transcribed). Profiling relied on immunoSEQ multiplex PCR, and the TCRdb table lists in-frame clones only, not all of them. The table shows 300,000 to 350,000 clones, with approximately 12% occurring only once. General study results and limits: Shortening that was moderate but significant affected the TCRB CDR3s of Type 1 diabetes patients in all four CD4+ subsets.

These receptors have no known antigen. Sequenced sample: naive CD4+ T cells from blood. These receptors were obtained from a woman aged 18-30 years with type 1 diabetes.

This chain links TRBV4-3 with TRBJ2-1, with a tentative D call TRBD2 (5 bases). Germline CDR1 LGHNA, CDR2 YSLEER. This CDR3 comprises 15 residues. The ends were cut back, 1 base at V and 1 base at J, with 8 bases in the middle. This CDR3 is CASSQVRGSYNEQFF. The CDR3 bases are TGCGCCAGCAGCCAAGTACGGGGTTCCTACAATGAGCAGTTCTTC.

This clone was seen more than once but under ten times. The genes are TRBV6-6 and TRBJ1-2; D is unclear. The CDR3 consists of 14 residues. The V gene lost 3 bases and the J gene lost 0 bases, with 8 bases spanning the gap. CDR1 is MNHNY, CDR2 SVGAGI, per germline (reference sequence). CDR3 bases: TGTGCCAGCAGTTATCCGGGTTCTAACTATGGCTACACCTTC. Its translation is CASSYPGSNYGYTF.

This chain links TRBV25-1 with TRBJ2-7; weak D call: TRBD1 (5 bases). Per germline, CDR1 MGHDK and CDR2 SYGVNS. Trimming left V 2 bases short and J 5 bases short, with 16 bases between. The CDR3 sequence is 15 residues long. This CDR3 reads CASSEGSGWIDEQYF. CDR3 DNA: TGTGCCAGCAGTGAAGGGTCAGGGTGGATCGACGAGCAGTACTTC.

The chain employs TRBV20-1 and TRBJ1-1; unclear D gene. The germline V gene has CDR1 DFQATT and CDR2 SNEGSKA (reference sequence). The V and J ends lost 6 bases and 4 bases respectively, with 9 bases between them. This CDR3 has 11 residues. The CDR3 DNA follows: TGCAGTGCAGAGAGGGTCACTGAAGCTTTCTTT. This translates into CSAERVTEAFF.

The chain recombines TRBV28 with TRBJ1-2, with 9 nucleotides matching TRBD1. V lost 5 bases and J lost 1; bases outside the gene matches: 2. Germline CDR1 and CDR2: MDHEN and SYDVKM. This CDR3 is 14 amino acids long. The CDR3 loop is CASSTGGINYGYTF. The CDR3 region has the DNA TGTGCCAGCAGTACAGGGGGCATTAACTATGGCTACACCTTC.

This clone has more than one count but fewer than ten. The genes are TRBV18 and TRBJ2-4, with no clear D. Trimming shortened V by 2 bases and J by 0 bases, and 11 bases separated the two germline ends. The CDR3 sequence is 16 residues long. The V gene's germline CDR1 is KGHSH and CDR2 LQKENI. The CDR3 nucleotides are TGTGCCAGCTCACCAAGTCTAGAGTCAGCCAAAAACATTCAGTACTTC. This translates into CASSPSLESAKNIQYF.

A single count supports this clone. The chain recombines TRBV27 with TRBJ2-7; 9 bases agree with TRBD1. Germline CDR1 and CDR2: MNHEY and SMNVEV (reference sequence). Trimming took 0 bases from V and 3 from J; bases not matched to a gene: 6. The CDR3 runs 16 residues. The CDR3 reads CASSLSMGQGNYEQYF. The CDR3 bases are TGTGCCAGCAGTTTATCGATGGGACAGGGTAACTACGAGCAGTACTTC.

The gene calls are TRBV10-3 and TRBJ1-2, with D possibly TRBD1 on 6 matching bases. This CDR3 has 13 amino acids. Germline CDR1 ENHRY, CDR2 SYGVKD. Trimming stripped 3 bases from V and 8 bases from J, with 13 bases between. CDR3 sequence reads: CAISDSDSIGYTF. CDR3 in DNA: TGTGCCATCAGTGATTCGGACAGTATAGGCTACACCTTC.

This clone has only a few counts. This chain uses TRBV13 with TRBJ1-2, with TRBD1 identical over 10 bases. CDR3 size: 13 residues. Losses at the gene ends were 3 bases for V and 7 bases for J; bases not matched to a gene: 2. Germline-derived CDR1 and CDR2 are PRHDT and FYEKMQ (reference sequence). CDR3 DNA sequence: TGTGCCAGCAGCTTCCGGACAGGGGGTGGCTACACCTTC. Translating gives CASSFRTGGGYTF.

The table lists this clone with a few counts. The V gene is TRBV25-1, the J gene TRBJ1-5; D is unresolved. The CDR3 is 13 amino acids. The V and J ends lost 3 bases and 6 bases respectively, with 9 bases between them. Germline V CDR1 and CDR2: MGHDK, SYGVNS. In DNA form, the CDR3 reads TGTGCCAGCAGTGAGTCCCTGAGTCAGCCCCAGCATTTT. This encodes CASSESLSQPQHF.